This is a list of T cell receptor beta chains from one sample in a study of T cell responses to AZD1222 COVID-19 vaccine. Profiled with immunoSEQ multiplex PCR; TCRdb holds only in-frame clones, not every one. The data contain some 190,000 clones, almost 95% of them singletons. The sequencing used peripheral blood, collected on day 0 of AZD1222 vaccination. These receptors were collected from an adult in good health. The CDR3 runs from the conserved cysteine through the conserved F or W. D genes are given only for firm matches. Expanded clones get a size class; other rows say once, few or many, or leave the size out.

J gene,clone size,D gene,V gene,CDR3 protein,CDR3 DNA
TRBJ1-1,NA,NA,TRBV18,CASSGSNTEAFF,TGTGCCAGCTCAGGGTCGAACACTGAAGCTTTCTTT
TRBJ2-7,NA,NA,TRBV6-2/TRBV6-3,CASSHGAYEQYF,TGTGCCAGCAGTCACGGAGCCTACGAGCAGTACTTC
TRBJ1-2,NA,NA,TRBV2,CASTEGDYGYTF,TGTGCCAGCACCGAGGGAGACTATGGCTACACCTTC
TRBJ1-5,NA,TRBD1,TRBV5-1,CASSLAPTGGLNQPQHF,TGCGCCAGCAGCTTGGCCCCGACAGGGGGCCTCAATCAGCCCCAGCATTTT
TRBJ1-5,NA,NA,TRBV7-8,CASSPGTTKYSNQPQHF,TGTGCCAGCAGCCCCGGGACAACAAAATATAGCAATCAGCCCCAGCATTTT
TRBJ1-2,NA,NA,TRBV29-1,CSVVRDGYTF,TGCAGCGTTGTTCGGGATGGCTACACCTTC
TRBJ1-2,NA,NA,TRBV19,CASTLDLRRYGYTF,TGTGCCAGTACCCTAGACCTCAGGAGGTATGGCTACACCTTC
TRBJ1-1,NA,NA,TRBV6-5,CASSIRGRIEAFF,TGTGCCAGCAGTATCAGGGGTAGGATTGAAGCTTTCTTT
TRBJ1-5,NA,TRBD1,TRBV7-9,CASNSGTGDGNQPQHF,TGTGCCAGCAACAGTGGGACAGGGGATGGCAATCAGCCCCAGCATTTT
TRBJ1-5,NA,NA,TRBV2,CASSEASGNQPQHF,TGTGCCAGCAGTGAAGCGTCAGGAAATCAGCCCCAGCATTTT
TRBJ2-5,NA,NA,TRBV3-1/TRBV3-2,CASSQDPGPTPETQYF,TGTGCCAGCAGCCAAGATCCGGGACCCACTCCGGAGACCCAGTACTTC
TRBJ1-5,NA,TRBD1,TRBV7-2,CASSFDRDQPQHF,TGTGCCAGCAGCTTCGACAGGGACCAGCCCCAGCATTTT
TRBJ1-6,NA,TRBD1,TRBV28,CASSPQGVSSPLHF,TGTGCCAGCAGCCCACAGGGGGTAAGTTCACCCCTCCACTTT
TRBJ1-1,NA,NA,TRBV7-9,CASSDGQPNTEAFF,TGTGCCAGCAGCGACGGACAGCCCAACACTGAAGCTTTCTTT
TRBJ1-2,NA,TRBD1,TRBV2,CASLKTGWGMDYGYTF,TGTGCCAGCTTGAAGACAGGGTGGGGGATGGACTATGGCTACACCTTC
TRBJ1-5,NA,NA,TRBV28,CALSGGGNQPQHF,TGTGCTCTCAGCGGGGGAGGCAATCAGCCCCAGCATTTT
TRBJ2-7,NA,NA,TRBV7-2,CASSLPRGFQYF,TGTGCCAGCAGCCTTCCTAGGGGGTTCCAGTACTTC
TRBJ2-1,NA,TRBD1,TRBV7-3,CASSSRDRVGEQFF,TGTGCCAGCAGCTCCCGGGACAGGGTCGGTGAGCAGTTCTTC
TRBJ2-2,NA,TRBD1,TRBV9,CASSTWDRAGTGELFF,TGTGCCAGCAGCACCTGGGACAGGGCGGGAACCGGGGAGCTGTTTTTT
TRBJ2-7,NA,NA,TRBV30,CAWTRRPYEQYF,TGTGCCTGGACGAGAAGACCCTACGAGCAGTACTTC
TRBJ2-2,NA,NA,TRBV3-1/TRBV3-2,CASCRGTRTTGELFF,TGTGCCAGCTGTCGAGGGACAAGGACCACCGGGGAGCTGTTTTTT
TRBJ1-4,NA,NA,TRBV5-1,CASSSSHRENEKLFF,TGCGCCAGCAGCTCTTCGCACAGGGAGAATGAAAAACTGTTTTTT
TRBJ1-5,NA,TRBD1,TRBV28,CASSSGGYGNQPQHF,TGTGCCAGCAGTTCAGGGGGCTATGGCAATCAGCCCCAGCATTTT
TRBJ1-5,NA,NA,TRBV10-3,CAISESERNQPQHF,TGTGCCATCAGTGAGTCGGAACGGAATCAGCCCCAGCATTTT
TRBJ1-3,NA,TRBD1,TRBV9,CATMGWDRGNTIYF,TGTGCCACCATGGGCTGGGACAGGGGAAACACCATATATTTT
TRBJ1-6,NA,NA,TRBV5-1,CASSLGPQGTNSPLHF,TGCGCCAGCAGCTTGGGGCCACAGGGTACGAATTCACCCCTCCACTTT
TRBJ2-2,NA,NA,TRBV4-2,CASSRPSGDTGELFF,TGTGCCAGCAGCCGTCCGAGCGGAGACACCGGGGAGCTGTTTTTT
TRBJ2-2,NA,NA,TRBV5-1,CASIYRAGTGELFF,TGCGCCAGCATCTACAGGGCTGGAACCGGGGAGCTGTTTTTT
TRBJ2-1,once,TRBD2,TRBV12-3/TRBV12-4,CASSFPGLGLFF,TGTGCCAGCAGTTTCCCGGGACTAGGGCTGTTCTTC
TRBJ1-6,NA,NA,TRBV6-7,CASAPDSPLHF,TGTGCCAGCGCCCCAGATTCACCCCTCCACTTT
TRBJ2-1,once,NA,TRBV10-3,CAISGPNNEQFF,TGTGCCATCAGTGGCCCAAACAATGAGCAGTTCTTC
TRBJ2-7,NA,NA,TRBV2,CASRRSYEQYF,TGTGCCAGCCGCCGATCTTACGAGCAGTACTTC
TRBJ2-3,NA,TRBD1,TRBV7-2,CASSSGQGTDTQYF,TGTGCCAGCAGTTCCGGACAGGGCACAGATACGCAGTATTTT
TRBJ2-7,NA,TRBD1,TRBV7-2,CASSLGPRDSISYEQYF,TGTGCCAGCAGCTTAGGGCCCCGGGACAGTATATCCTACGAGCAGTACTTC
TRBJ1-1,NA,NA,TRBV12-3/TRBV12-4,CASRLMNTEAFF,TGTGCCAGCAGATTGATGAACACTGAAGCTTTCTTT
TRBJ2-7,NA,NA,TRBV6-5,CASSSGPSYEQYF,TGTGCCAGCAGTTCGGGACCGTCGTACGAGCAGTACTTC
TRBJ1-2,NA,NA,TRBV5-4,CASSLRGGEGYTF,TGTGCCAGCAGCTTGCGTGGGGGGGAGGGCTACACCTTC
TRBJ1-6,NA,NA,TRBV9,CASSVGVGLSVDNSPLHF,TGTGCCAGCAGCGTAGGGGTAGGGTTGTCAGTTGATAATTCACCCCTCCACTTT
TRBJ1-2,once,NA,TRBV5-1,CASSLGQVDYGYTF,TGCGCCAGCAGCTTGGGGCAGGTAGACTATGGCTACACCTTC
TRBJ1-2,few,TRBD1,TRBV3-1/TRBV3-2,CATGGQGAAYGYTF,TGTGCCACAGGGGGGCAGGGGGCGGCCTATGGCTACACCTTC
TRBJ1-1,NA,NA,TRBV6-1,CASSERDGMNTEAFF,TGTGCCAGCAGTGAACGAGACGGAATGAACACTGAAGCTTTCTTT
TRBJ1-2,once,NA,TRBV15,CATSRDHGSTYGYTF,TGTGCCACCAGCAGAGATCACGGCTCCACTTATGGCTACACCTTC
TRBJ2-7,NA,TRBD1,TRBV2,CASSGFGTGYRYEQYF,TGTGCCAGCAGTGGATTCGGGACAGGGTATCGTTACGAGCAGTACTTC
TRBJ1-6,once,NA,TRBV6-5,CASRLDGPLHF,TGTGCCAGCAGACTAGACGGACCCCTCCACTTT
TRBJ1-1,few,NA,TRBV5-4,CASSYDSSTEAFF,TGTGCCAGCAGTTACGACAGCTCCACTGAAGCTTTCTTT
TRBJ2-1,once,NA,TRBV5-1,CASSNRVYNEQFF,TGCGCCAGCAGCAACAGGGTCTACAATGAGCAGTTCTTC
TRBJ2-2,few,NA,TRBV3-1/TRBV3-2,CASSQPGMGKGAGELFF,TGTGCCAGCAGCCAACCGGGTATGGGAAAGGGAGCCGGGGAGCTGTTTTTT
TRBJ1-3,NA,NA,TRBV5-4,CASSLEGGPSGNTIYF,TGTGCCAGCAGCTTGGAAGGGGGGCCCTCTGGAAACACCATATATTTT
TRBJ2-2,NA,NA,TRBV27,CASKGPGARAGELFF,TGTGCCAGCAAGGGGCCCGGGGCCAGGGCCGGGGAGCTGTTTTTT
TRBJ2-4,NA,NA,TRBV6-5,CASNLQGGKNIQYF,TGTGCCAGCAACTTACAGGGAGGCAAAAACATTCAGTACTTC
TRBJ1-3,NA,TRBD1,TRBV4-2,CASSQDRGRNTIYF,TGTGCCAGCAGCCAAGACAGGGGGAGAAACACCATATATTTT
TRBJ1-6,NA,NA,TRBV28,CASREGSSYNSPLHF,TGTGCCAGCAGGGAGGGTAGCTCCTATAATTCACCCCTCCACTTT
TRBJ1-5,NA,NA,TRBV15,CATSPSPYQPQHF,TGTGCCACCAGCCCCTCTCCGTATCAGCCCCAGCATTTT
TRBJ1-5,NA,NA,TRBV19,CASSIGTAYGNQPQHF,TGTGCCAGTAGTATTGGGACCGCTTACGGCAATCAGCCCCAGCATTTT